This TCR beta chain appears in the sequencing data of a study of T-cell memory formation after mild COVID-19. Study-wide points: Clones that contracted from day 15 to 85 were balanced CD4/CD8, while later expanders leaned CD4+. CD8+ contracting clones occupied EMRA, while CD4+ ones occupied mainly CM and EM.

This clonotype appeared a few times. Antigen specificity is unknown. 5'RACE primed from the constant segment yielded TCR alpha and TCR beta cDNA libraries bearing sample barcodes and UMIs. TCRdb processed the 5' RACE reads anew with MiXCR; each CDR3 protein has one entry. The sample records fewer than 200,000 distinct CDR3 sequences, 18% being singletons. The length of the CDR3 is 16 residues. Trimming removed 1 base from V and 4 bases from J, with 14 bases in between. Germline V CDR1 and CDR2: SGHTA, FQGNSA. This receptor was identified in a man between 18 and 29 years old who had mild COVID-19 (a few samples of this study predate the infection). Cell type and time point are not known. The chain links TRBV7-2 to TRBJ2-1; no definite D call. Sample: PBMCs or a T cell subset sorted from them (not recorded which). CDR3 protein: CASSLVQVRRYNEQFF. DNA for the CDR3: TGTGCCAGCAGCTTAGTGCAAGTGAGGAGATACAATGAGCAGTTCTTC.